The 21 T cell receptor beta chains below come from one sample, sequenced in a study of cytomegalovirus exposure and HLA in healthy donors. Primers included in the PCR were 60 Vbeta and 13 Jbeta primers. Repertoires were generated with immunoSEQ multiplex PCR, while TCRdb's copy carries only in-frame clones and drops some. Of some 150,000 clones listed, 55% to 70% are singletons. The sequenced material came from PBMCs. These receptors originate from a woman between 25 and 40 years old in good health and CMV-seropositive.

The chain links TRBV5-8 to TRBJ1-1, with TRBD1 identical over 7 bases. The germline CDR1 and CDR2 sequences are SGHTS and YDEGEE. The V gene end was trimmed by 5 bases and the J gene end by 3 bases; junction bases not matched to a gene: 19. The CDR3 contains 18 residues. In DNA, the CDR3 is TGTGCCAGCAGTATACACCTTACCGGGACAGCCTCCTACACTGAAGCTTTCTTT. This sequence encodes CASSIHLTGTASYTEAFF.

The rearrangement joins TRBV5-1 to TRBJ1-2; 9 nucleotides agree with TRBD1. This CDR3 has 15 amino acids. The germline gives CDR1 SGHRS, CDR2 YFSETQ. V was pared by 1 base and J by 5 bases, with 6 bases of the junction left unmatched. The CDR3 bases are TGCGCCAGCAGCTTGATTTACAGGGGGCGATATGGCTACACCTTC. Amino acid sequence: CASSLIYRGRYGYTF.

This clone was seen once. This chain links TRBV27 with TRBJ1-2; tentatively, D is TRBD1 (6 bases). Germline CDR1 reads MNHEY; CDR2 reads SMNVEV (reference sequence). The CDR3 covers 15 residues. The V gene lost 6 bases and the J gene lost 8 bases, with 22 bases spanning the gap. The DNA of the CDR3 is TGTGCCAGCAGCCCTCTCTACAGGGTGAGCAGCGGCTACACCTTC. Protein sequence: CASSPLYRVSSGYTF.

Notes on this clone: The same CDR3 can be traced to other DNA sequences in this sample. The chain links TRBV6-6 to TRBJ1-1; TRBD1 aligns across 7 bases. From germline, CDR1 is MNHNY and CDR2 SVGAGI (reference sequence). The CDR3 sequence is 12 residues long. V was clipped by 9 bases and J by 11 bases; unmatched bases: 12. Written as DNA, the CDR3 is TGTGCCAGTACTCGACAGGGAAGAGAGGCTTTCTTT. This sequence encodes CASTRQGREAFF.

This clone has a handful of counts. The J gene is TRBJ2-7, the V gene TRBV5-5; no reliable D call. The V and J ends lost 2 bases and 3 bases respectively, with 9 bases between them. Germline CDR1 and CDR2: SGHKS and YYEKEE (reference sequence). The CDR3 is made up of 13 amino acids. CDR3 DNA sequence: TGTGCCAGCAGCTTTCGTGGAGACTACGAGCAGTACTTC. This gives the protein CASSFRGDYEQYF. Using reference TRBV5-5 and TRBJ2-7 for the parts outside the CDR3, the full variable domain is DAGVTQSPTHLIKTRGQQVTLRCSPISGHKSVSWYQQVLGQGPQFIFQYYEKEERGRGNFPDRFSARQFPNYSSELNVNALLLGDSALYLCASSFRGDYEQYFGPGTRLTVT.

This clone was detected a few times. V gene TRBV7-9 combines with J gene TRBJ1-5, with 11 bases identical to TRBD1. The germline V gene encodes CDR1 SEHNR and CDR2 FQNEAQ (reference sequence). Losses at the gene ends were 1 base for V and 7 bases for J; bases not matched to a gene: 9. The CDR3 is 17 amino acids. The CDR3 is CASSLGTGGEVGQPQHF. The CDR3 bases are TGTGCCAGCAGCTTAGGGACAGGGGGCGAGGTGGGACAGCCCCAGCATTTT.

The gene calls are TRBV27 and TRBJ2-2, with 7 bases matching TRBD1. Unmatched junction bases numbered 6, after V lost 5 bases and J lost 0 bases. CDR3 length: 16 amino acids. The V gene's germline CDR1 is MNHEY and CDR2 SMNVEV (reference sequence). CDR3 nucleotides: TGTGCCAGCAGTCCCGCCGGGACAGCGAACACCGGGGAGCTGTTTTTT. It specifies CASSPAGTANTGELFF.

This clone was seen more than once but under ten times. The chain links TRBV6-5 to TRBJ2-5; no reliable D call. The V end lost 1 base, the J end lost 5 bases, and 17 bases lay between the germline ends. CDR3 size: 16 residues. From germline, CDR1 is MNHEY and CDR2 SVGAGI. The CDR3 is CASSYYRGGRRETQYF. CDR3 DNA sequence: TGTGCCAGCAGTTACTACCGCGGCGGCCGCCGGGAGACCCAGTACTTC.

This chain's CDR3 is CASSPQGVQPQHF. CDR3 coding DNA: TGTGCCAGCAGCCCACAGGGGGTTCAACCCCAGCATTTT. V is TRBV2 and J is TRBJ1-5; 8 bases are a match to TRBD1. The junction had 8 bases not matched to a gene; V was cut back by 6 bases and J by 10 bases. The CDR3 loop spans 13 amino acids. Looked up from germline, CDR1 is SNHLY and CDR2 is FYNNEI.

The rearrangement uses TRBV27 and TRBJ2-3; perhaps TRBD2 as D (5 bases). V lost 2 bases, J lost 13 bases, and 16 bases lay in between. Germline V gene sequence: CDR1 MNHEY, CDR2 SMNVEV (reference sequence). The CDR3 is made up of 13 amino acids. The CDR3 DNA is TGTGCCAGCAGTTTAGAATCTAGGACTCCAAAGTATTTT. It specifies CASSLESRTPKYF.

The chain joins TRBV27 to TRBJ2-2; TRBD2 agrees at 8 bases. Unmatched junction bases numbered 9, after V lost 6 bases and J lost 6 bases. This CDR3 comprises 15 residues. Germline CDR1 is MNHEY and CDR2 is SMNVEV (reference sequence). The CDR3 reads CASRSGSNGPGELFF. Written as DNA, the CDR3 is TGTGCCAGCAGGAGCGGGAGTAATGGCCCCGGGGAGCTGTTTTTT.

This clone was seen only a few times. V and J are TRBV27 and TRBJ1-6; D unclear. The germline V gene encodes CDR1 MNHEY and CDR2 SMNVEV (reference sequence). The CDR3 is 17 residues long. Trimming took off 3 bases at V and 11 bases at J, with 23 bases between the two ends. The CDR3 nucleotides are TGTGCCAGCAGTTTCCTAAGCTCGACCGCGGTTGGTGCACCCCTCCACTTT. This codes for CASSFLSSTAVGAPLHF.

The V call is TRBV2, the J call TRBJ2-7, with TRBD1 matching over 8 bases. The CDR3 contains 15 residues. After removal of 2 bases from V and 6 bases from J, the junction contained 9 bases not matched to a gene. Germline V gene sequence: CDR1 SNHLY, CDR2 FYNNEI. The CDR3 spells CASSETRGQGTEQYF. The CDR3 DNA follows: TGTGCCAGCAGTGAAACGCGCGGACAGGGAACCGAGCAGTACTTC.

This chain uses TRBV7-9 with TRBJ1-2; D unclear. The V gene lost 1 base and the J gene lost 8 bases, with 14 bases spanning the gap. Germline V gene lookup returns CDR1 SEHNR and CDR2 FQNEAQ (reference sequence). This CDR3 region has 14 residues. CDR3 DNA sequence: TGTGCCAGCAGCTTAGTTGAGACATCTTTCGGCTACACCTTC. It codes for CASSLVETSFGYTF.

In nucleotides, the CDR3 is TGTGCCAGCAGCATTGGGACAGTCTATGGCTACACCTTC. Protein sequence: CASSIGTVYGYTF. The chain employs TRBV7-8 and TRBJ1-2, with TRBD1 matching 7 bases. The germline CDR1 and CDR2 sequences are SGHVS and FQNEAQ. This CDR3 has 13 residues. After removal of 5 bases from V and 4 bases from J, the junction contained 4 bases not matched to a gene.

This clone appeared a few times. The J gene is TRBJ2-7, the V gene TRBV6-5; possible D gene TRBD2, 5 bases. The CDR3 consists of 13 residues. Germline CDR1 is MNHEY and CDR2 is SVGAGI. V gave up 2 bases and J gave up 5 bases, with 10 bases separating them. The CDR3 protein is CASSYQDWNEQYF. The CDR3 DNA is TGTGCCAGCAGTTACCAGGACTGGAACGAGCAGTACTTC.

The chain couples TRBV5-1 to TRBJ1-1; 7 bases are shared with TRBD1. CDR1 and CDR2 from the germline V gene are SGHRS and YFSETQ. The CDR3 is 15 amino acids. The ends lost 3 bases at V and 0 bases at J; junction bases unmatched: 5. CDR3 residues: CASSYDRVMNTEAFF. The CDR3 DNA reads TGCGCCAGCAGCTACGACAGGGTCATGAACACTGAAGCTTTCTTT.

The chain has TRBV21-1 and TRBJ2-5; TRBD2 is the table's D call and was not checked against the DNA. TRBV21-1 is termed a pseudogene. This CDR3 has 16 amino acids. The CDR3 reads CASSIRTRGCAETQYF. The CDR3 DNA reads TGTGCCAGCAGCATTCGGACGCGGGGATGCGCCGAGACCCAGTACTTC.

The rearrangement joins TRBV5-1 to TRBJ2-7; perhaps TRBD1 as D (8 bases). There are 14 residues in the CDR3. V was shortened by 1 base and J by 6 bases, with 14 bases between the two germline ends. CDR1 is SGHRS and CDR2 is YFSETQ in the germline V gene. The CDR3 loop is CASSLTGGVLEQYF. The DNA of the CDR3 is TGCGCCAGCAGCTTGACAGGGGGGGTCCTCGAGCAGTACTTC.

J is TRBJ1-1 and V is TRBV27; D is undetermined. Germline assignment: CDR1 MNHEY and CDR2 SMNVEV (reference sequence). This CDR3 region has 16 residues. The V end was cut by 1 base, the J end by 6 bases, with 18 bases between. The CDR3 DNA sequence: TGTGCCAGCAGTTTATTTGTTGGTTTCGCCGACTCTGAAGCTTTCTTT. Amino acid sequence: CASSLFVGFADSEAFF.

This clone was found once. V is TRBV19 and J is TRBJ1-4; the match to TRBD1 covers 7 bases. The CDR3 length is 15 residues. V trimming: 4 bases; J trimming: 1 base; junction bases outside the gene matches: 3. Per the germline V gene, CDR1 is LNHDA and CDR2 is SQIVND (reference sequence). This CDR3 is CASSRRQGTNEKLFF. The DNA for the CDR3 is TGTGCCAGTAGTAGACGACAGGGAACTAATGAAAAACTGTTTTTT.